Included here is one TCR beta chain sequence, with context. The record originates from a study of blood T cell repertoires in COVID-19. Per the original data handling: Reference gene primers were amplified, and this amplification served to estimate nucleated cell counts. The assay was immunoSEQ multiplex PCR, and TCRdb's table has in-frame clones only and misses some. V, J and clone size were drawn from that table, and D and trimming were deduced from the DNA. The table lists about 230,000 clones, around 89% of them singletons. Between the trimmed V and J ends, which lost 3 bases and 4 bases, there was a span of 16 bases. The CDR3 totals 16 residues. CDR1 KGHDR and CDR2 SFDVKD come from the germline V gene.

This chain connects TRBV24-1 to TRBJ2-3; D may be TRBD2 (5 bases). Sequenced: PBMCs or T cells enriched from blood (not recorded which). This TCR came from a woman aged 40 to 50 with acute COVID-19. The CDR3 region is CATSDPRPGSSDTQYF. CDR3 nucleotides: TGTGCCACCAGTGATCCCCGTCCGGGGAGCTCAGATACGCAGTATTTT.